This T cell receptor beta chain is from a study of T-cell memory formation after mild COVID-19. CDR1 KGHSH and CDR2 LQKENI come from the germline V gene. The CDR3 runs to 16 residues. V was pared by 5 bases and J by 0 bases, with 11 bases between. This clonotype was picked up a small number of times. 5'RACE primed from the constant segment yielded TCR alpha and TCR beta cDNA libraries bearing sample barcodes and UMIs. MiXCR was run by TCRdb on the 5' RACE reads, yielding one entry per CDR3 protein. The sample includes about 310,000 distinct CDR3 sequences, roughly a fifth of them seen just once. The origin of this receptor is a young man who had mild COVID-19 (a few samples of this study predate the infection). Cell type and time point are not known. The sequenced sample consisted of PBMCs or a T cell subset sorted from them (not recorded which). The rearrangement joins TRBV18 to TRBJ2-6, with D maybe TRBD2 (6 bases). This chain's CDR3 is CASSWDSRSGANVLTF. DNA for the CDR3: TGTGCCAGCTCATGGGACTCTCGCTCTGGGGCCAACGTCCTGACTTTC.